The 17 T cell receptor beta chains presented below share a single source sample, sequenced in a study of control samples from healthy donors and cancer patients. The protocol was immunoSEQ multiplex PCR, while the TCRdb copy is restricted to in-frame clones and leaves out a portion. This sample has over 100,000 clones; about nine tenths occur once, and the top ten carry roughly 4.5%. Sequenced sample: blood. These receptor sequences come from a human donor in good health. The donor label of this sample is uncertain.

The rearrangement links TRBV6-5 to TRBJ1-1; possibly TRBD1 for D (6 bases). CDR1 MNHEY and CDR2 SVGAGI come from the germline V gene. Trimming cost V 6 bases and J 1 base, with 15 bases left between them. The CDR3 runs to 15 residues. The CDR3 loop reads CASRGVWGRNTEAFF. CDR3 coding DNA: TGTGCCAGCAGGGGGGTTTGGGGGCGGAACACTGAAGCTTTCTTT.

V is TRBV10-2 and J is TRBJ1-3; D ambiguous. V dropped 0 bases and J dropped 1 base, with 4 bases sitting between them. The CDR3 has 14 amino acids. Germline V lookup: CDR1 WSHSY, CDR2 SAAADI. For the CDR3, the DNA is TGCGCCAGCAGTGAGTCGATATCTGGAAACACCATATATTTT. It encodes CASSESISGNTIYF.

The rearrangement joins TRBV6-1 to TRBJ2-5; TRBD1 aligns across 8 bases. Germline loops: CDR1 MNHNS, CDR2 SASEGT. The V segment lost 3 bases and the J segment 5 bases; nucleotides outside the gene matches: 5. This CDR3 spans 14 amino acids. CDR3 protein: CASSDRGPGETQYF. For the CDR3, the DNA is TGTGCCAGCAGTGACAGGGGGCCGGGTGAGACCCAGTACTTC.

This chain connects TRBV7-2 to TRBJ2-6; unclear D gene. CDR1 and CDR2 from the germline V gene are SGHTA and FQGNSA. This CDR3 has 16 residues. Trimming removed 6 bases from V and 0 bases from J, with 12 bases in between. DNA of the CDR3: TGTGCCAGCAGTTCTCGGGCGTTCTCTGGGGCCAACGTCCTGACTTTC. This sequence encodes CASSSRAFSGANVLTF.

The chain combines TRBV13 with TRBJ1-1; tentative D call: TRBD1 (6 bases). Per germline, CDR1 PRHDT and CDR2 FYEKMQ (reference sequence). The CDR3 totals 19 residues. V was shortened by 0 bases and J by 5 bases, with 25 bases between the two germline ends. CDR3 coding DNA: TGTGCCAGCAGCTTAGGCCAACGGGGGGCGTGGGTTGTACGGACTGAAGCTTTCTTT. This encodes CASSLGQRGAWVVRTEAFF.

This chain connects TRBV30 to TRBJ1-2; TRBD1 aligns across 9 bases. With 4 bases clipped from V and 6 bases from J, the junction kept 6 bases outside the gene matches. The CDR3 consists of 13 residues. Germline V gene data show CDR1 as GTSNPN and CDR2 as SVGIG (reference sequence). The CDR3 sequence is CAWKRTGVDGYTF. In DNA, the CDR3 is TGTGCCTGGAAACGGACAGGGGTTGATGGCTACACCTTC.

This clone was counted once. This sequence joins TRBV12-3 or TRBV12-4 and TRBJ2-7; D call uncertain. The CDR3 sequence is 11 residues long. Trimming took 4 bases from V and 2 from J, leaving 3 bases between them. DNA for the CDR3: TGTGCCAGCAGTTACGCCTACGAGCAGTACTTC. Encoded protein: CASSYAYEQYF.

The chain uses TRBV10-1 and TRBJ2-3; D is unresolved. The germline gives CDR1 WNHNN, CDR2 SYGVQD (reference sequence). Trimming took 5 bases from V and 3 from J, leaving 3 bases between them. This CDR3 spans 11 amino acids. The CDR3: CASSQTDTQYF. CDR3 sequence (DNA): TGCGCCAGCAGTCAAACAGATACGCAGTATTTT.

The sample holds one count of this clone. At the DNA level, this CDR3 is encoded by other sequences in the same sample as well. CDR3 loop: CASSLAGFGQPQHF. The CDR3 DNA is TGTGCCAGCAGCTTAGCAGGGTTTGGTCAGCCCCAGCATTTT. This sequence joins TRBV11-2 and TRBJ1-5; D possibly corresponds to TRBD1 (5 bases). From germline, CDR1 is SGHAT and CDR2 FQNNGV. Trimming took 1 base from V and 6 from J, leaving 10 bases between them. CDR3 length: 14 residues.

The rearrangement joins TRBV6-1 to TRBJ1-1; tentative D call: TRBD1 (6 bases). The CDR3 is made up of 14 amino acids. Germline V gene sequence: CDR1 MNHNS, CDR2 SASEGT. Trimming took off 2 bases at V and 4 bases at J, with 11 bases between the two ends. CDR3 in amino acids: CASSERGEVTEAFF. In DNA form, the CDR3 reads TGTGCCAGCAGTGAAAGGGGGGAGGTCACTGAAGCTTTCTTT.

The chain uses TRBV7-9 and TRBJ1-3; D possibly corresponds to TRBD1 (5 bases). The CDR3 totals 15 residues. The V gene's germline CDR1 is SEHNR and CDR2 FQNEAQ (reference sequence). V was pared by 5 bases and J by 2 bases, with 13 bases between. CDR3 nucleotide sequence: TGTGCCAGCAGCCCCGATGGGGGGGCTGGAAACACCATATATTTT. Its translation: CASSPDGGAGNTIYF.

The J gene is TRBJ2-2, the V gene TRBV6-1; D remains unclear. With 3 bases removed from V and 3 bases from J, the gap between germline ends came to 11 bases. The germline V gene has CDR1 MNHNS and CDR2 SASEGT. This CDR3 region has 15 residues. DNA of the CDR3: TGTGCCAGCAGTGAGGGTCAGGCAGACACCGGGGAGCTGTTTTTT. Encoded protein: CASSEGQADTGELFF.

The rearrangement uses TRBV18 and TRBJ1-1; D may be TRBD1 (6 bases). From germline, CDR1 is KGHSH and CDR2 LQKENI. V gave up 2 bases and J gave up 6 bases, with 22 bases separating them. The CDR3 runs 17 residues. The CDR3 spells CASSPNTGFIQYAEAFF. CDR3 nucleotide sequence: TGTGCCAGCTCACCAAATACAGGGTTTATCCAGTACGCTGAAGCTTTCTTT.

This sequence joins TRBV11-3 and TRBJ1-6; tentative D call: TRBD1 (6 bases). Germline V gene lookup returns CDR1 SGHNT and CDR2 YENEEA. The CDR3 length is 14 residues. With 4 bases removed from V and 7 bases from J, the gap between germline ends came to 11 bases. For the CDR3, the DNA is TGTGCCAGCAGCTCAACAGGGAGCAATTCACCCCTCCACTTT. Translated: CASSSTGSNSPLHF. The complete variable domain, with remaining parts taken from reference TRBV11-3 and TRBJ1-6, reads EAGVVQSPRYKIIEKKQPVAFWCNPISGHNTLYWYLQNLGQGPELLIRYENEEAVDDSQLPKDRFSAERLKGVDSTLKIQPAELGDSAVYLCASSSTGSNSPLHFGNGTRLTVT.

V usage is TRBV11-3 and J usage is TRBJ1-1; D may be TRBD1 (6 bases). Germline CDR1 is SGHNT and CDR2 is YENEEA. Deletions cut 0 bases from V and 0 bases from J, with 14 bases between. This CDR3 has 17 amino acids. CDR3 sequence reads: CASSLEENRELNTEAFF. In DNA form, the CDR3 reads TGTGCCAGCAGCTTAGAAGAGAACAGGGAATTGAACACTGAAGCTTTCTTT.

The chain has TRBV5-1 and TRBJ1-1; no clear D. The CDR3 is made up of 14 amino acids. Germline V gene sequence: CDR1 SGHRS, CDR2 YFSETQ. V was pared by 0 bases and J by 5 bases, with 11 bases between. This CDR3 reads CASSLGGILTEAFF. The CDR3 DNA is TGCGCCAGCAGCTTGGGAGGGATTTTAACTGAAGCTTTCTTT.

This clone was counted once. The chain has TRBV5-1 and TRBJ2-5, with 7 bases lining up with TRBD2. The CDR3 has 17 residues. Trimming removed 7 bases from V and 4 bases from J; junction bases left unmatched: 19. Germline V gene data show CDR1 as SGHRS and CDR2 as YFSETQ. The CDR3 DNA is TGCGCCAGCGGCAGAGGACCACACCGGGGGGAGGGAGAGACCCAGTACTTC. It is translated as CASGRGPHRGEGETQYF.